The 5 T cell receptor beta chains below come from one sample, sequenced in a study of blood T cell repertoires in COVID-19. Using immunoSEQ multiplex PCR, the repertoire was profiled, and TCRdb retains in-frame clones only, with some absent. The sample yields about 170,000 clones, almost 85% seen once. The sample comprised peripheral blood. These TCRs come from a middle-aged man who had recovered from COVID-19.

V gene TRBV6-5 combines with J gene TRBJ1-2, with D possibly being TRBD1 (5 bases). Trimming left V 6 bases short and J 3 bases short, with 11 bases between. CDR1 MNHEY and CDR2 SVGAGI come from the germline V gene. The CDR3 totals 13 residues. CDR3 DNA: TGTGCCAGCAGATTGACAGTCGACTATGGCTACACCTTC. Translation: CASRLTVDYGYTF.

The rearrangement joins TRBV18 to TRBJ2-7, with D perhaps matching TRBD1 (5 bases). The CDR3 length is 15 residues. Germline V CDR1 and CDR2: KGHSH, LQKENI. V was clipped by 2 bases and J by 0 bases, with 11 bases between them. The CDR3 is CASSPKDTGSYEQYF. The CDR3 region has the DNA TGTGCCAGCTCACCAAAGGACACCGGCTCCTACGAGCAGTACTTC.

The CDR3 DNA reads TGCGCCAGCAGCCAAGTATATAGTACCAATCAGCCCCAGCATTTT. Protein: CASSQVYSTNQPQHF. The J gene is TRBJ1-5, the V gene TRBV4-3, with D unclear. Germline V gene data show CDR1 as LGHNA and CDR2 as YSLEER. V lost 1 base and J 3 bases, leaving 10 bases between the germline ends. CDR3 length equals 15 residues.

CDR3 in amino acids: CATSRVLTGGQSSNQPQHF. As DNA, the CDR3 is TGTGCCACCAGCAGAGTATTAACTGGGGGCCAGAGTAGCAATCAGCCCCAGCATTTT. The chain joins TRBV15 to TRBJ1-5, with D possibly TRBD1 on 6 matching bases. This CDR3 contains 19 residues. V was cut by 1 base and J by 0 bases, with 19 bases left in between. The germline gives CDR1 LNHNV, CDR2 YYDKDF (reference sequence).

The gene calls are TRBV30 and TRBJ1-1; a weak D match, TRBD1 (5 bases). Germline values: CDR1 GTSNPN, CDR2 SVGIG (reference sequence). The CDR3 extends over 13 amino acids. V was cut by 4 bases and J by 2 bases, with 11 bases left in between. As DNA, the CDR3 is TGTGCCTGGAACTGGGGCGTCAACACTGAAGCTTTCTTT. Its protein is CAWNWGVNTEAFF.